This is a list of T cell receptor beta chains from one sample in a study of T cells in narcolepsy. Sequencing was performed with immunoSEQ multiplex PCR; in TCRdb, only in-frame clones are kept and a portion is missing. The data contain roughly 18,000 clones, 86% of them singletons. The sequencing sample was made of memory (CD45RA-) CD4+ T cells from blood. These receptors were taken from a human donor in good health. Both conserved end residues are part of each CDR3. A D gene is named only where the DNA matches it firmly. Size values are once, few and many counts, or a class for expanded clones, and some rows have none.

v_call	clone_size	j_call	d_call	cdr3_aa	cdr3_nt
TRBV5-4	NA	TRBJ1-1	TRBD1	CASSTPTGGNTEAFF	TGTGCCAGCAGCACTCCGACAGGGGGGAACACTGAAGCTTTCTTT
TRBV29-1	once	TRBJ1-5	NA	CSAGKDDQPQHF	TGCAGCGCTGGTAAGGACGATCAGCCCCAGCATTTT
TRBV5-6	NA	TRBJ1-5	TRBD1	CASSAGTGLSNQPQHF	TGTGCCAGCAGCGCCGGGACAGGGCTTAGCAATCAGCCCCAGCATTTT
TRBV6-1	once	TRBJ2-1	NA	CASSEADLLGRVYNEQFF	TGTGCCAGCAGTGAAGCCGACCTCCTGGGGCGGGTTTACAATGAGCAGTTCTTC
TRBV6-5	NA	TRBJ2-3	NA	CASSPTGVWGQYF	TGTGCCAGCAGTCCCACCGGGGTCTGGGGGCAGTATTTT
TRBV23-1	NA	TRBJ1-2	NA	CASSQSRASYGYTF	TGCGCCAGCAGTCAATCGCGGGCCTCTTATGGCTACACCTTC
TRBV6-5	NA	TRBJ1-5	NA	CASSYSGPNQPQHF	TGTGCCAGCAGTTACTCGGGCCCTAATCAGCCCCAGCATTTT
TRBV7-9	NA	TRBJ1-1	NA	CASSRRSMNTEAFF	TGTGCCAGCAGCCGACGGTCCATGAACACTGAAGCTTTCTTT
TRBV6-5	NA	TRBJ2-7	TRBD1	CASTRRQGKDQYF	TGTGCCAGCACTAGGAGACAGGGGAAAGATCAGTACTTC
TRBV6-1	NA	TRBJ1-2	NA	CASSYSGTTYGYTF	TGTGCCAGCAGTTATTCCGGGACAACCTATGGCTACACCTTC
TRBV7-6	NA	TRBJ2-7	TRBD2	CASSLAGIAGTPYEQYF	TGTGCCAGCAGCTTAGCCGGCATAGCGGGAACCCCCTACGAGCAGTACTTC
TRBV11-2	once	TRBJ2-3	NA	CASSSAFDTDTQYF	TGTGCCAGCAGCTCCGCTTTCGACACAGATACGCAGTATTTT
TRBV5-6	few	TRBJ2-7	TRBD2	CASSQGLAGGTREQYF	TGTGCCAGCAGCCAGGGACTAGCGGGGGGAACTAGGGAGCAGTACTTC
TRBV19	NA	TRBJ1-3	NA	CASSILPASSGNTIYF	TGTGCCAGTAGTATATTGCCGGCCAGCTCTGGAAACACCATATATTTT
TRBV11-2	NA	TRBJ1-3	NA	CASSSNTGLGNTIYF	TGTGCCAGCAGCTCGAATACAGGGTTGGGAAACACCATATATTTT
TRBV6-1	NA	TRBJ1-2	TRBD1	CASSSTGWNGYTF	TGTGCCAGCAGCTCGACAGGGTGGAACGGCTACACCTTC
TRBV7-6	NA	TRBJ2-3	TRBD2	CASSGRLAGDPDTQYF	TGTGCCAGCAGCGGTAGACTAGCGGGAGATCCAGATACGCAGTATTTT
TRBV7-3	NA	TRBJ1-3	NA	CASSLMGGAASGNTIYF	TGTGCCAGCAGCTTAATGGGCGGGGCAGCCTCTGGAAACACCATATATTTT
TRBV30	few	TRBJ1-2	NA	CAWRGGGGSYYTF	TGTGCCTGGAGGGGAGGGGGGGGGTCGTACTACACCTTC
TRBV19	NA	TRBJ2-3	NA	CASSFMPSTDTQYF	TGTGCCAGTAGTTTCATGCCTAGCACAGATACGCAGTATTTT
TRBV30	NA	TRBJ1-2	NA	CAWQGEGYTF	TGTGCCTGGCAAGGGGAGGGCTACACCTTC
TRBV5-7	NA	TRBJ1-2	NA	CASSLDPLITGARGYTF	TGTGCCAGCAGCTTGGATCCCCTGATTACGGGGGCGCGTGGCTACACCTTC
TRBV6-1	NA	TRBJ2-4	NA	CATVPSNKGKNIQYF	TGTGCCACCGTTCCGTCCAACAAGGGCAAAAACATTCAGTACTTC
TRBV5-1	NA	TRBJ2-4	NA	CASSPTSNKNIQYF	TGCGCCAGCAGCCCAACCAGCAACAAAAACATTCAGTACTTC
TRBV27	NA	TRBJ2-7	NA	CASSPRFVLYEQYF	TGTGCCAGCAGTCCCCGGTTTGTGCTCTACGAGCAGTACTTC
TRBV27	NA	TRBJ1-5	TRBD1	CASSSRDRGENQPQHF	TGTGCCAGCAGTTCCAGGGACAGGGGGGAGAATCAGCCCCAGCATTTT